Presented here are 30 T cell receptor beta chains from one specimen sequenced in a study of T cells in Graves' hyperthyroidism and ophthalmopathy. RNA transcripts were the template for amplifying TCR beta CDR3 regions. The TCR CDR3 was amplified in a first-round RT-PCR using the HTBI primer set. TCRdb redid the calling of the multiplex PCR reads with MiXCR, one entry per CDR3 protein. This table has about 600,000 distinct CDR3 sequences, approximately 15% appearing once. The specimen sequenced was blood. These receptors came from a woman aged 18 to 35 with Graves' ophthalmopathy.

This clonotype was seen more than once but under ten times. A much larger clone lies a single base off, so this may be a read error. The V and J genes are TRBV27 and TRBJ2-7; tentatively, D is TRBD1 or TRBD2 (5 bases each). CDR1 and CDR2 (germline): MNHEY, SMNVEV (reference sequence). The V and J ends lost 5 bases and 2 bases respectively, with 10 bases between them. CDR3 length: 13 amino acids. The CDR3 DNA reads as TGTGCCAGCAGTGGGACGGATACCTACGAGCAGTACTTC. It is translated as CASSGTDTYEQYF.

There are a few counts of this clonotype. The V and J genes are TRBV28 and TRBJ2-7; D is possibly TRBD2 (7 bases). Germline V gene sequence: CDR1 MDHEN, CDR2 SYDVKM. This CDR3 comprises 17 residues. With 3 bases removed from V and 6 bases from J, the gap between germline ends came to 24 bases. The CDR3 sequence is CASSFAGAGGPLSEQYF. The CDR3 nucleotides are TGTGCCAGCAGTTTTGCGGGAGCCGGGGGGCCCCTTAGCGAGCAGTACTTC.

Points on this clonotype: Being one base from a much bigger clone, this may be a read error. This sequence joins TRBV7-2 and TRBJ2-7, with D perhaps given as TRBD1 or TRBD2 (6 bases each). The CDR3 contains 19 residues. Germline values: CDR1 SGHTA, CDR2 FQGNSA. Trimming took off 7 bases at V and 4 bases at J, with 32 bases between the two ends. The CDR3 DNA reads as TGTGCCAGCAACCTCAGCGGGCGGGACAACGGACCCTCTTCGTACGAGCAGTACTTC. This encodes CASNLSGRDNGPSSYEQYF.

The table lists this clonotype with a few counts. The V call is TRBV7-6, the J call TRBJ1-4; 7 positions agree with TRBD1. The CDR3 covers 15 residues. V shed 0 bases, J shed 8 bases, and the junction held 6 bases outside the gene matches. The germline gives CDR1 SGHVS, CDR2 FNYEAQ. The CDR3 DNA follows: TGTGCCAGCAGCTTAGCCCGAGGGGGACAGGAAAAACTGTTTTTT. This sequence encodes CASSLARGGQEKLFF. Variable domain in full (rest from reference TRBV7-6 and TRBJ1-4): GAGVSQSPRYKVTKRGQDVALRCDPISGHVSLYWYRQALGQGPEFLTYFNYEAQQDKSGLPNDRFSAERPEGSISTLTIQRTEQRDSAMYRCASSLARGGQEKLFFGSGTQLSVL.

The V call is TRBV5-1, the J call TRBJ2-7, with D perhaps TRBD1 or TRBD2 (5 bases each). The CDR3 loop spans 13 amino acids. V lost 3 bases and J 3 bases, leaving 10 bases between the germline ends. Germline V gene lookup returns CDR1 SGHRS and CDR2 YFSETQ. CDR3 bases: TGCGCCAGCAGCTGGGACCCCTACTACGAGCAGTACTTC. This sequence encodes CASSWDPYYEQYF.

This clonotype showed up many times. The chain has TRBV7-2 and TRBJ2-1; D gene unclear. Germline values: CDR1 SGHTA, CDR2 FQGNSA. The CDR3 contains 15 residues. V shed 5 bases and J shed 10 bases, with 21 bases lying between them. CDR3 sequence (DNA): TGTGCCAGCAGCGCGACCCCTTCGTTAGGAAACGAGCAGTTCTTC. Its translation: CASSATPSLGNEQFF.

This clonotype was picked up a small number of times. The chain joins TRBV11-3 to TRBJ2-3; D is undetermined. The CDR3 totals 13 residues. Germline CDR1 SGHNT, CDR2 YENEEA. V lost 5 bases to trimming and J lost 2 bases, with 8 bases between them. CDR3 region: CASSPRATDTQYF. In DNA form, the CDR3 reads TGTGCCAGCAGCCCCCGGGCCACAGATACGCAGTATTTT.

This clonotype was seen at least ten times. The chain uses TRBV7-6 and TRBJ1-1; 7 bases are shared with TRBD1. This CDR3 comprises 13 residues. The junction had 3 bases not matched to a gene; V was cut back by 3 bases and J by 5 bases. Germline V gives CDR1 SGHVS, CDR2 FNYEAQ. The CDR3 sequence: CASSFPDRTEAFF. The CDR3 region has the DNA TGTGCCAGCAGCTTCCCGGACAGGACTGAAGCTTTCTTT.

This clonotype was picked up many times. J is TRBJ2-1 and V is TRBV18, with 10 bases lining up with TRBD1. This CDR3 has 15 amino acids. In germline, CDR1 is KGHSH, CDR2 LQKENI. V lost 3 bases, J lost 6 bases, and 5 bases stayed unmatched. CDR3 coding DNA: TGTGCCAGCTCACCCGGGGACAGGGGTGGCAATGAGCAGTTCTTC. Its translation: CASSPGDRGGNEQFF.

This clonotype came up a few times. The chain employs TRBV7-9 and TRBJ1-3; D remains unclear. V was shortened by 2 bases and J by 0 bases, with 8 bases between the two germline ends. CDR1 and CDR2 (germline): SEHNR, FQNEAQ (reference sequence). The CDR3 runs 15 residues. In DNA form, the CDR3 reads TGTGCCAGCAGCTTACATCCATCCTCTGGAAACACCATATATTTT. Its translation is CASSLHPSSGNTIYF.

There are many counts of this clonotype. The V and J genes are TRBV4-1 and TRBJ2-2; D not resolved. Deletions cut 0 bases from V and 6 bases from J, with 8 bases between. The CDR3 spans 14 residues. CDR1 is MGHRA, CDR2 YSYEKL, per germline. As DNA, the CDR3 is TGCGCCAGCAGCCAAGAAGGCTGGGCCGGGGAGCTGTTTTTT. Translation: CASSQEGWAGELFF.

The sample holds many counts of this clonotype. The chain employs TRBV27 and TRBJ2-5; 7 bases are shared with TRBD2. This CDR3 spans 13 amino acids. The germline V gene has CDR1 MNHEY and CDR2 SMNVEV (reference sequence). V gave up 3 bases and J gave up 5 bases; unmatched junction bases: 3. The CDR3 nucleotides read TGTGCCAGCAGTTTCGGCGGGAGTGAGACCCAGTACTTC. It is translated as CASSFGGSETQYF.

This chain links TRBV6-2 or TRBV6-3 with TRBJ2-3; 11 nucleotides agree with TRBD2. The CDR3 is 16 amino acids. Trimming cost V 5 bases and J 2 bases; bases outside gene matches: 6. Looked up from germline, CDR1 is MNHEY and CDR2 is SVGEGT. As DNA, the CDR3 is TGTGCCAGCAGTCCCGGGACTAGCGGTTACACAGATACGCAGTATTTT. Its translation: CASSPGTSGYTDTQYF.

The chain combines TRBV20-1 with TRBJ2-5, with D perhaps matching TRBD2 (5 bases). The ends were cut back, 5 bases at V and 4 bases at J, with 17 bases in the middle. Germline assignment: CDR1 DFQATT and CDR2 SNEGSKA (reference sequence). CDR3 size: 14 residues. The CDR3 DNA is TGCAGTGCTGGAGCAGCCAGCAGCGGAGAGACCCAGTACTTC. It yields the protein CSAGAASSGETQYF.

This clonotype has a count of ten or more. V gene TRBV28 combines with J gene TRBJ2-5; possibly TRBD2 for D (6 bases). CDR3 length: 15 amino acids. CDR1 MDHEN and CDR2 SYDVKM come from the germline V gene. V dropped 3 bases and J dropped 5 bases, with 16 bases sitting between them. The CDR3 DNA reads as TGTGCCAGCAGTTTCTCCGGGACTCGGTCGGAGACCCAGTACTTC. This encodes CASSFSGTRSETQYF.

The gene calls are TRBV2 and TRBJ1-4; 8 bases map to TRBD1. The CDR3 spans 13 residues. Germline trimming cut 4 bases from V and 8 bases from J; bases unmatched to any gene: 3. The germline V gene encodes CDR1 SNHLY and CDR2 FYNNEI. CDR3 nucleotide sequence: TGTGCCAGCAGTGCCAGGGGGCGAGAAAAACTGTTTTTT. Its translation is CASSARGREKLFF. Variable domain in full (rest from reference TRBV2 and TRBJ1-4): EPEVTQTPSHQVTQMGQEVILRCVPISNHLYFYWYRQILGQKVEFLVSFYNNEISEKSEIFDDQFSVERPDGSNFTLKIRSTKLEDSAMYFCASSARGREKLFFGSGTQLSVL.

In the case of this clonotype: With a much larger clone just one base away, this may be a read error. The chain's CDR3 is CASSVRDSESYEQYF. CDR3 nucleotide sequence: TGTGCCAGCTCAGTCCGGGACAGTGAATCCTACGAGCAGTACTTC. V and J are TRBV18 and TRBJ2-7, with 7 bases aligning to TRBD1. After removal of 5 bases from V and 1 base from J, the junction contained 8 bases not matched to a gene. The CDR3 consists of 15 residues. Germline CDR1 is KGHSH and CDR2 is LQKENI.

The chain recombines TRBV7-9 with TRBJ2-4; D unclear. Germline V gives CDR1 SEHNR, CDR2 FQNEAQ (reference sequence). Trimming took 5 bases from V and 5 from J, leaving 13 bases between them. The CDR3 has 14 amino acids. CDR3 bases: TGTGCCAGCAGCCCGCCCCCGCAAGAAAACATTCAGTACTTC. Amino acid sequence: CASSPPPQENIQYF.

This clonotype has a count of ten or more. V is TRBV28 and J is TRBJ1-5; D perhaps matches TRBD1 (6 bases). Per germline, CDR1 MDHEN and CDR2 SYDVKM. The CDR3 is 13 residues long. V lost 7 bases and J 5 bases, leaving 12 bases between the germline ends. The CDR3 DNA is TGTGCCAGCACCGCCGAGGGGGATCAGCCCCAGCATTTT. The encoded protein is CASTAEGDQPQHF.

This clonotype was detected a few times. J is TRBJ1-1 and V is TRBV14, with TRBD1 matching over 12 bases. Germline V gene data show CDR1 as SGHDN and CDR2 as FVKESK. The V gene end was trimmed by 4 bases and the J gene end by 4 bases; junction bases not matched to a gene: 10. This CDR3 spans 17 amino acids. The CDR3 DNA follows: TGTGCCAGCAGCCGCCGGGACAGGGGGCGCGGGAGCACTGAAGCTTTCTTT. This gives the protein CASSRRDRGRGSTEAFF. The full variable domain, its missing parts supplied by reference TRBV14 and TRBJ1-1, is EAGVTQFPSHSVIEKGQTVTLRCDPISGHDNLYWYRRVMGKEIKFLLHFVKESKQDESGMPNNRFLAERTGGTYSTLKVQPAELEDSGVYFCASSRRDRGRGSTEAFFGQGTRLTVV.

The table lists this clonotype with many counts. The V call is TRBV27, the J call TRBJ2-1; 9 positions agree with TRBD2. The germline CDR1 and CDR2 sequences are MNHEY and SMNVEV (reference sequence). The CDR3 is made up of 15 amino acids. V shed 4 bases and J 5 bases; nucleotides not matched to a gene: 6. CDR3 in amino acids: CASSWLAGLNNEQFF. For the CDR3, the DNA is TGTGCCAGCAGTTGGCTAGCGGGGTTGAACAATGAGCAGTTCTTC.

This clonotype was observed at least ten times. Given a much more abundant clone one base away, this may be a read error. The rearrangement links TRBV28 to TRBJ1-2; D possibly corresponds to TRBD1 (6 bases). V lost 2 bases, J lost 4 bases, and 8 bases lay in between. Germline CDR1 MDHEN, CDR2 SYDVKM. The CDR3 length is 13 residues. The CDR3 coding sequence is TGTGCCAGCAGTTTAGCAGGGGCCTATGGCTACACCTTC. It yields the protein CASSLAGAYGYTF.

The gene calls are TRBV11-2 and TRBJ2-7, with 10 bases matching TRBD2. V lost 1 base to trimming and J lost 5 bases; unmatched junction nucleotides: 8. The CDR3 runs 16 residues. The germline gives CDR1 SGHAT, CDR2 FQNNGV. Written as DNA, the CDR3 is TGTGCCAGCAGCTTAGTAATCCTAGCGGGAGTCAACGAGCAGTACTTC. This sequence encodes CASSLVILAGVNEQYF.

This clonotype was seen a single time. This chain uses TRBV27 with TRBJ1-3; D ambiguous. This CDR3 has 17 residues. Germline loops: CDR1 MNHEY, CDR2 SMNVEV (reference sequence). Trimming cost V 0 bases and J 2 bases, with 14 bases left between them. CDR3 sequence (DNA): TGTGCCAGCAGTTTATCGATCGGGGATGCCCCTGGAAACACCATATATTTT. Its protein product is CASSLSIGDAPGNTIYF.

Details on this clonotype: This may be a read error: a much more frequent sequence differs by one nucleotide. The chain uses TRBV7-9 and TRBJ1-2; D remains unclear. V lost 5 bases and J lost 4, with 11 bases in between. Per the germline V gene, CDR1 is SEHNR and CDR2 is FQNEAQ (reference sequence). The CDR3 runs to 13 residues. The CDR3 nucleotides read TGTGCCAGCAGCGGAGCAGCCTTCTATGGCTACACCTTC. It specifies CASSGAAFYGYTF.

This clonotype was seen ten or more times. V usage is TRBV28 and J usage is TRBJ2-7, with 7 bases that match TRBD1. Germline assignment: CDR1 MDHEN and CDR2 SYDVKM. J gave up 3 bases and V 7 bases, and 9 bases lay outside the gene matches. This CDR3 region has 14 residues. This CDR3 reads CASIPGQSNYEQYF. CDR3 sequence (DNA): TGTGCCAGCATTCCGGGACAGTCCAACTACGAGCAGTACTTC.

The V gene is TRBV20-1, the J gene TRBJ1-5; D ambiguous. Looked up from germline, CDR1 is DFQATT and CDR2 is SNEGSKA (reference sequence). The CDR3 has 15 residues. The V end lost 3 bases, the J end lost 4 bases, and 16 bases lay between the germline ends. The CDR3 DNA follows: TGCAGTGCTAGTATGTCAATGGAATGGAATCAGCCCCAGCATTTT. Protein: CSASMSMEWNQPQHF.

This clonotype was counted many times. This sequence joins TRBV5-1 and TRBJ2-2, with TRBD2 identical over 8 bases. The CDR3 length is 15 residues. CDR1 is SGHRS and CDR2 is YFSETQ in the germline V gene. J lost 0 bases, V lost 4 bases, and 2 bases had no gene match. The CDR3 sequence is CASSPGGANTGELFF. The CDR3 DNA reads TGCGCCAGCAGCCCCGGGGGGGCGAACACCGGGGAGCTGTTTTTT. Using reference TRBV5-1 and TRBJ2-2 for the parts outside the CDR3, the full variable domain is KAGVTQTPRYLIKTRGQQVTLSCSPISGHRSVSWYQQTPGQGLQFLFEYFSETQRNKGNFPGRFSGRQFSNSRSEMNVSTLELGDSALYLCASSPGGANTGELFFGEGSRLTVL.

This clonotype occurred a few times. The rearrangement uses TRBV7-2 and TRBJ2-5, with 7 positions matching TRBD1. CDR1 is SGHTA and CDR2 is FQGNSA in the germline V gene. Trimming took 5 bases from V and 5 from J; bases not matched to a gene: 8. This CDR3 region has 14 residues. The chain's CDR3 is CASSEYRGWETQYF. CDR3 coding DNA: TGTGCCAGCAGCGAATACAGGGGTTGGGAGACCCAGTACTTC.

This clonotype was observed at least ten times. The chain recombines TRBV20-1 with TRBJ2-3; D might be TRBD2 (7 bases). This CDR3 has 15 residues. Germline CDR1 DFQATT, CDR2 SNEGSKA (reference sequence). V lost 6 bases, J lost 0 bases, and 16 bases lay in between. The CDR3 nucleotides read TGCAGTGCCCCCAGGGGAGGGAGTAGCACAGATACGCAGTATTTT. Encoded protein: CSAPRGGSSTDTQYF.